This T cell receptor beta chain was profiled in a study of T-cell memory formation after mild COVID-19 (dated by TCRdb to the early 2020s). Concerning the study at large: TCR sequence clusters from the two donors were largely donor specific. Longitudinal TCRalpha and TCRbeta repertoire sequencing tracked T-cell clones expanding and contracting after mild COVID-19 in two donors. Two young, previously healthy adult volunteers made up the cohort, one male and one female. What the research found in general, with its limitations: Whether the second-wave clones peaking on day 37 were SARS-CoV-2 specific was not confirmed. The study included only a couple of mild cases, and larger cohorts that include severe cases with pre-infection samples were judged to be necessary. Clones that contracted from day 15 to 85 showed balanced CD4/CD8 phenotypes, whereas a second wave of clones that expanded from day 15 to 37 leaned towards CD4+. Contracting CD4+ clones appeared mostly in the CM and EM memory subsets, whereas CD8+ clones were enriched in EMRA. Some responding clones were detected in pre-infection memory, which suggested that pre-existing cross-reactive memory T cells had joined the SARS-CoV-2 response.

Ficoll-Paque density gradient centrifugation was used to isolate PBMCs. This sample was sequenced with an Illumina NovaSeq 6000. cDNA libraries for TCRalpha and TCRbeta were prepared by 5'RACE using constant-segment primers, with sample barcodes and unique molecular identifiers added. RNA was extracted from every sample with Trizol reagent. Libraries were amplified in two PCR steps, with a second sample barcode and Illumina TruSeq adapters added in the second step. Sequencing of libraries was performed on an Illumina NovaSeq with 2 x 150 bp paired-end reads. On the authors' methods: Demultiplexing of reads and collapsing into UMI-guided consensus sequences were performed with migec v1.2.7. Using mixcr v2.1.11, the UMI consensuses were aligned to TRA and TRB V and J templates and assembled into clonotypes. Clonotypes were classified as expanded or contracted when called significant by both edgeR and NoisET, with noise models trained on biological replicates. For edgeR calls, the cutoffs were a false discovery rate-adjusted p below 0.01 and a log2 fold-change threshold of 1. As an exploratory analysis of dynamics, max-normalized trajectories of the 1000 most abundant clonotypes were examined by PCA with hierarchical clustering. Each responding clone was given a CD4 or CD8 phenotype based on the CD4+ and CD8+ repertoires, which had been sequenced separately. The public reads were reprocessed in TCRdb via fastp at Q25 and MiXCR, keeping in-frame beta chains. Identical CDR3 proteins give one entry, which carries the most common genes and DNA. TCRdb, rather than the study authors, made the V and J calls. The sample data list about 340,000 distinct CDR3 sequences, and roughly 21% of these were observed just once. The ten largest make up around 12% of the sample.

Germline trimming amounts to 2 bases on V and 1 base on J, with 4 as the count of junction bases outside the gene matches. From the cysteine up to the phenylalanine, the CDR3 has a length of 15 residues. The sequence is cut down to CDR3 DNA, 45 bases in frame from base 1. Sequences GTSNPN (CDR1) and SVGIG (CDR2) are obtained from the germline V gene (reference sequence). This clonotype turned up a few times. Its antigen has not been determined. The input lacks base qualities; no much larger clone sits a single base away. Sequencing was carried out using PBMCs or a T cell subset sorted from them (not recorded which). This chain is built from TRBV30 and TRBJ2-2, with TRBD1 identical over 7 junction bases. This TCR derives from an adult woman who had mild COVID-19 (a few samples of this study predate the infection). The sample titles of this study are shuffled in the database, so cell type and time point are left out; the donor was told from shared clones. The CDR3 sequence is CAWSIGQENTGELFF. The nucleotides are TGTGCCTGGAGTATTGGACAGGAGAACACCGGGGAGCTGTTTTTT.